These 8 T cell receptor beta chains were all obtained from the same sample, sequenced in a study of control samples from healthy donors and cancer patients (TCRdb year 2020). The library was produced with the immunoSEQ multiplex PCR assay. TCRdb stores this immuneACCESS table with in-frame sequences only. Part of the clones is absent; in the studies checked, under half of the shortfall reflects unresolved V genes, and no reason is known for the rest. The sample profile shows about 39,000 clones; over 65% of them were found once. Of the sample, 40% to 50% is held by the ten largest clones. Input material: blood. The receptor set was obtained from a man between 60 and 70 years old in good health.

The chain has TRBV30 and TRBJ1-6; possibly TRBD1 for D (5 bases). V lost 5 bases and J 7 bases, leaving 15 bases between the germline ends. The CDR3 covers 14 residues. Germline assignment: CDR1 GTSNPN and CDR2 SVGIG (reference sequence). The CDR3 protein is CAWCSGFRNSPLHF. The CDR3 DNA reads as TGTGCCTGGTGCTCAGGGTTCCGGAATTCACCCCTCCACTTT.

The rearrangement links TRBV18 to TRBJ2-2, with D possibly TRBD1 on 5 matching bases. The V end was cut by 3 bases, the J end by 1 base, with 9 bases between. Germline V gene data show CDR1 as KGHSH and CDR2 as LQKENI. The CDR3 loop spans 15 amino acids. CDR3 DNA sequence: TGTGCCAGCTCACCGGACACGATGAACACCGGGGAGCTGTTTTTT. Its translation is CASSPDTMNTGELFF.

The CDR3 loop reads CASKRQPEAKNIQYF. CDR3 DNA: TGTGCCAGCAAACGACAGCCGGAAGCCAAAAACATTCAGTACTTC. V usage is TRBV6-5 and J usage is TRBJ2-4; TRBD1 is a possible D gene (5 bases). CDR3 length equals 15 residues. V gave up 7 bases and J gave up 0 bases, with 13 bases separating them. The germline V gene has CDR1 MNHEY and CDR2 SVGAGI.

The V and J genes are TRBV3-1 (or the pseudogene TRBV3-2) and TRBJ2-2, with TRBD2 matching 9 bases. The V gene end was trimmed by 1 base and the J gene end by 4 bases; junction bases not matched to a gene: 4. This CDR3 spans 16 amino acids. Looked up from germline, CDR1 is LGHDT and CDR2 is YNNKEL (reference sequence). CDR3 nucleotides: TGTGCCAGCAGCCAAGTGCGGGGGGGACTCACCGGGGAGCTGTTTTTT. It is translated as CASSQVRGGLTGELFF.

The chain employs TRBV5-1 and TRBJ2-5, with 8 bases fitting TRBD1. Unmatched junction bases numbered 4, after V lost 4 bases and J lost 5 bases. The germline CDR1 and CDR2 sequences are SGHRS and YFSETQ. The CDR3 loop spans 13 amino acids. The CDR3 nucleotides read TGCGCCAGCAGCCTGGACAGGGCCGAGACCCAGTACTTC. Translated, it gives CASSLDRAETQYF. Combining the CDR3 with reference TRBV5-1 and TRBJ2-5 gives the whole variable domain KAGVTQTPRYLIKTRGQQVTLSCSPISGHRSVSWYQQTPGQGLQFLFEYFSETQRNKGNFPGRFSGRQFSNSRSEMNVSTLELGDSALYLCASSLDRAETQYFGPGTRLLVL.

V gene TRBV28 combines with J gene TRBJ2-5; TRBD2 matches at 9 bases. Trimming removed 8 bases from V and 4 bases from J; junction bases left unmatched: 14. CDR3 size: 16 residues. Per germline, CDR1 MDHEN and CDR2 SYDVKM. This CDR3 is CASRNPIRAGGETQYF. The DNA for the CDR3 is TGTGCCAGCCGAAACCCCATAAGAGCGGGAGGAGAGACCCAGTACTTC.

The gene calls are TRBV4-2 and TRBJ2-7; D call uncertain. CDR3 size: 14 residues. Germline values: CDR1 LGHNA, CDR2 YNFKEQ. V was pared by 1 base and J by 0 bases, with 7 bases between. CDR3 region: CASSQGLSSYEQYF. The CDR3, as DNA: TGTGCCAGCAGCCAAGGGTTGAGCTCCTACGAGCAGTACTTC.

The chain joins TRBV7-8 to TRBJ1-5; no definite D call. Trimming shortened V by 3 bases and J by 5 bases, and 17 bases separated the two germline ends. Germline V gives CDR1 SGHVS, CDR2 FQNEAQ. The CDR3 covers 16 residues. This chain's CDR3 is CASSFHDGPADQPQHF. The CDR3, as DNA: TGTGCCAGCAGCTTCCATGACGGTCCGGCCGATCAGCCCCAGCATTTT.